The rows below give T cell receptor beta chains drawn from one sample of a study of T cells in Graves' hyperthyroidism and ophthalmopathy. TCRdb reanalysed the multiplex PCR reads using MiXCR and keeps one entry per CDR3 protein. Of a few hundred thousand distinct CDR3 sequences listed, around 15% were seen once; the top ten hold roughly 29%. Sequenced sample: blood. The receptors were gathered from a woman aged 25 to 39 with Graves' ophthalmopathy. Each CDR3 is given with its conserved first and last residue. Fields, in order: CDR3 protein, CDR3 DNA, D gene, clone size, V gene, J gene. D genes are given only for firm matches. Some rows have no size entry. The others give once, few or many, or a class for an expanded clone.

cdr3_aa: CASSPGLAGGGGNEQFF
cdr3_nt: TGTGCCAGCAGTCCAGGACTAGCGGGAGGGGGGGGGAATGAGCAGTTCTTC
d_call: TRBD2
clone_size: many
v_call: TRBV12-3/TRBV12-4
j_call: TRBJ2-1

cdr3_aa: CSASGSQGTYEQYF
cdr3_nt: TGCAGTGCTAGTGGTAGCCAGGGGACCTACGAGCAGTACTTC
d_call: -
clone_size: many
v_call: TRBV20-1
j_call: TRBJ2-7

cdr3_aa: CASSSSPRQDSNQPQHF
cdr3_nt: TGTGCCAGCAGTTCTTCCCCTAGACAGGATAGCAATCAGCCCCAGCATTTT
d_call: -
clone_size: -
v_call: TRBV6-1
j_call: TRBJ1-5

cdr3_aa: CASSAPGGGETQYF
cdr3_nt: TGTGCCAGCAGCGCCCCAGGGGGCGGGGAGACCCAGTACTTC
d_call: TRBD1
clone_size: many
v_call: TRBV7-9
j_call: TRBJ2-5

cdr3_aa: CATKREAASSTDTQYF
cdr3_nt: TGTGCCACCAAAAGGGAGGCGGCTTCTAGCACAGATACGCAGTATTTT
d_call: -
clone_size: many
v_call: TRBV27
j_call: TRBJ2-3

cdr3_aa: CASSPGLDAYEQYF
cdr3_nt: TGTGCCAGCAGCCCAGGACTAGACGCCTACGAGCAGTACTTC
d_call: TRBD2
clone_size: -
v_call: TRBV4-2
j_call: TRBJ2-7

cdr3_aa: CASSYYSARQETQYF
cdr3_nt: TGTGCCAGCAGTTACTATTCGGCACGCCAAGAGACCCAGTACTTC
d_call: -
clone_size: -
v_call: TRBV6-2/TRBV6-3
j_call: TRBJ2-5

cdr3_aa: CASSSRAYEQYF
cdr3_nt: TGTGCCAGCAGCTCAAGGGCTTACGAGCAGTACTTC
d_call: -
clone_size: many
v_call: TRBV5-6
j_call: TRBJ2-7

cdr3_aa: CASSSRQGASYEQYF
cdr3_nt: TGTGCCAGCAGTTCCCGACAGGGGGCTTCCTACGAGCAGTACTTC
d_call: TRBD1
clone_size: few
v_call: TRBV6-1
j_call: TRBJ2-7

cdr3_aa: CASSLHEREAIGAEQYF
cdr3_nt: TGTGCCAGCAGCTTACATGAGCGGGAGGCGATCGGGGCCGAGCAGTACTTC
d_call: TRBD2
clone_size: many
v_call: TRBV11-2
j_call: TRBJ2-7

cdr3_aa: CASRRPFQENTEAFF
cdr3_nt: TGTGCCAGCAGGCGACCATTCCAGGAGAACACTGAAGCTTTCTTT
d_call: -
clone_size: many
v_call: TRBV11-2
j_call: TRBJ1-1

cdr3_aa: CASVRESTGELFF
cdr3_nt: TGTGCCAGCGTACGGGAGAGCACCGGGGAGCTGTTTTTT
d_call: -
clone_size: -
v_call: TRBV28
j_call: TRBJ2-2

cdr3_aa: CASSPSGRARNEQFF
cdr3_nt: TGTGCCAGCTCACCTAGTGGGAGGGCCCGTAATGAGCAGTTCTTC
d_call: TRBD2
clone_size: -
v_call: TRBV18
j_call: TRBJ2-1

cdr3_aa: CASSRGGLYTEAFF
cdr3_nt: TGTGCCAGCAGCCGGGGAGGGTTGTATACTGAAGCTTTCTTT
d_call: -
clone_size: many
v_call: TRBV6-2/TRBV6-3
j_call: TRBJ1-1

cdr3_aa: CASSGGDDYNEQFF
cdr3_nt: TGTGCCAGCAGCGGAGGGGACGATTACAATGAGCAGTTCTTC
d_call: -
clone_size: -
v_call: TRBV9
j_call: TRBJ2-1

cdr3_aa: CASSHDSPYVYEQYF
cdr3_nt: TGTGCCAGCAGCCATGACAGCCCCTACGTATACGAGCAGTACTTC
d_call: -
clone_size: -
v_call: TRBV7-2
j_call: TRBJ2-7

cdr3_aa: CASSDRAGVYTGELFF
cdr3_nt: TGTGCCAGCAGTGATCGAGCGGGAGTTTACACCGGGGAGCTGTTTTTT
d_call: TRBD2
clone_size: many
v_call: TRBV6-1
j_call: TRBJ2-2

cdr3_aa: CASSFSGRALDEQFF
cdr3_nt: TGTGCCAGCAGTTTTAGCGGGAGGGCCCTCGATGAGCAGTTCTTC
d_call: TRBD2
clone_size: many
v_call: TRBV27
j_call: TRBJ2-1

cdr3_aa: CATSDLHETSFNEQFF
cdr3_nt: TGTGCCACCAGTGATTTGCACGAGACTAGCTTTAATGAGCAGTTCTTC
d_call: TRBD2
clone_size: -
v_call: TRBV24-1
j_call: TRBJ2-1

cdr3_aa: CASSFRSGNTDTQYF
cdr3_nt: TGTGCCAGCAGCTTCCGTAGCGGGAACACAGATACGCAGTATTTT
d_call: TRBD2
clone_size: many
v_call: TRBV7-2
j_call: TRBJ2-3

cdr3_aa: CASSPRQSSTNEKLFF
cdr3_nt: TGTGCCAGCAGCCCGCGACAGAGCTCAACTAATGAAAAACTGTTTTTT
d_call: -
clone_size: -
v_call: TRBV7-8
j_call: TRBJ1-4

cdr3_aa: CAWSVLTPPGYTF
cdr3_nt: TGTGCCTGGAGTGTACTTACACCTCCTGGCTACACCTTC
d_call: -
clone_size: many
v_call: TRBV30
j_call: TRBJ1-2

cdr3_aa: CASSQVFGATQYF
cdr3_nt: TGTGCCAGCAGCCAAGTTTTCGGCGCGACCCAGTACTTC
d_call: -
clone_size: -
v_call: TRBV14
j_call: TRBJ2-5

cdr3_aa: CASSLGFTGVGSPLHF
cdr3_nt: TGTGCCAGCAGCTTAGGTTTTACGGGGGTGGGATCACCCCTCCACTTT
d_call: -
clone_size: few
v_call: TRBV7-2
j_call: TRBJ1-6

cdr3_aa: CAGTDKSNQPQHF
cdr3_nt: TGTGCCGGCACCGACAAGAGCAATCAGCCCCAGCATTTT
d_call: -
clone_size: -
v_call: TRBV6-2/TRBV6-3
j_call: TRBJ1-5

cdr3_aa: CSARDPSGRNNEQFF
cdr3_nt: TGCAGTGCTAGAGATCCCAGCGGGAGAAACAATGAGCAGTTCTTC
d_call: TRBD2
clone_size: -
v_call: TRBV20-1
j_call: TRBJ2-1

cdr3_aa: CASSLMVARASYEQYF
cdr3_nt: TGTGCCAGCAGCTTAATGGTAGCAAGGGCGTCCTACGAGCAGTACTTC
d_call: -
clone_size: -
v_call: TRBV7-2
j_call: TRBJ2-7

cdr3_aa: CSAQDNYYEQYF
cdr3_nt: TGCAGCGCTCAAGACAACTACTACGAGCAGTACTTC
d_call: -
clone_size: few
v_call: TRBV29-1
j_call: TRBJ2-7

cdr3_aa: CATSDRDRVAGANVLTF
cdr3_nt: TGTGCCACCAGTGACAGGGACAGGGTGGCTGGGGCCAACGTCCTGACTTTC
d_call: TRBD1
clone_size: few
v_call: TRBV24-1
j_call: TRBJ2-6

cdr3_aa: CASSEALIASNEQFF
cdr3_nt: TGTGCCAGCAGTGAAGCGCTAATAGCTTCGAATGAGCAGTTCTTC
d_call: -
clone_size: many
v_call: TRBV2
j_call: TRBJ2-1

cdr3_aa: CASSLLGASSYEQYF
cdr3_nt: TGTGCCAGCAGTTTATTGGGCGCGAGCTCCTACGAGCAGTACTTC
d_call: -
clone_size: -
v_call: TRBV27
j_call: TRBJ2-7

cdr3_aa: CASSRDRVETQYF
cdr3_nt: TGTGCCAGCAGCCGAGACAGGGTGGAGACCCAGTACTTC
d_call: TRBD1
clone_size: many
v_call: TRBV27
j_call: TRBJ2-5

cdr3_aa: CASATGTVHNEQFF
cdr3_nt: TGCGCCAGCGCGACCGGGACAGTCCACAATGAGCAGTTCTTC
d_call: TRBD1
clone_size: few
v_call: TRBV5-1
j_call: TRBJ2-1

cdr3_aa: CASSLDRGAGSPLHF
cdr3_nt: TGTGCCAGCAGCTTAGATCGGGGGGCAGGTTCACCCCTCCACTTT
d_call: -
clone_size: -
v_call: TRBV7-2
j_call: TRBJ1-6

cdr3_aa: CASSPPTDSYEQYF
cdr3_nt: TGTGCCAGCTCACCACCGACAGACTCCTACGAGCAGTACTTC
d_call: -
clone_size: -
v_call: TRBV18
j_call: TRBJ2-7

cdr3_aa: CAWSKDRATYEQYF
cdr3_nt: TGTGCCTGGAGTAAGGACAGGGCAACCTACGAGCAGTACTTC
d_call: TRBD1
clone_size: -
v_call: TRBV30
j_call: TRBJ2-7

cdr3_aa: CASSQGGSRNTEAFF
cdr3_nt: TGTGCCAGCAGCCAAGGTGGCTCCCGAAACACTGAAGCTTTCTTT
d_call: -
clone_size: many
v_call: TRBV4-2
j_call: TRBJ1-1